Following are 21 T cell receptor beta chains from one sample sequenced in a study of cytomegalovirus exposure and HLA in healthy donors. The PCR used 60 Vbeta and 13 Jbeta primers. Repertoires were generated with immunoSEQ multiplex PCR, while TCRdb's copy carries only in-frame clones and drops some. The table counts about 91,000 clones; around 3.4% lies in the top ten. Sequencing used PBMCs. The source of these receptors is a woman aged 30 to 39 in good health and CMV-seronegative.

The chain has TRBV7-2 and TRBJ1-6; D not resolved. Trimming took off 2 bases at V and 9 bases at J, with 14 bases between the two ends. From germline, CDR1 is SGHTA and CDR2 FQGNSA. The CDR3 runs 15 residues. The CDR3 sequence: CASSLRGFLSSPLHF. The DNA for the CDR3 is TGTGCCAGCAGCTTAAGAGGGTTTCTATCTTCACCCCTCCACTTT.

The chain carries TRBV6-1 and TRBJ2-3; unclear D gene. The V end was cut by 2 bases, the J end by 0 bases, with 6 bases between. This CDR3 spans 14 amino acids. In germline, CDR1 is MNHNS, CDR2 SASEGT. This CDR3 reads CASSESRSTDTQYF. The CDR3 DNA reads TGTGCCAGCAGTGAATCGCGGAGCACAGATACGCAGTATTTT.

The chain links TRBV2 to TRBJ2-5; TRBD2 might be the D (5 bases). The CDR3 has 15 residues. Germline V CDR1 and CDR2: SNHLY, FYNNEI. V was shortened by 4 bases and J by 4 bases, with 16 bases between the two germline ends. CDR3 sequence (DNA): TGTGCCAGCAGTGGATGGACTCAACGGGGAGAGACCCAGTACTTC. It is translated as CASSGWTQRGETQYF.

V usage is TRBV2 and J usage is TRBJ2-1, with 9 positions matching TRBD2. Trimming removed 3 bases from V and 4 bases from J; junction bases left unmatched: 7. This CDR3 has 16 amino acids. Looked up from germline, CDR1 is SNHLY and CDR2 is FYNNEI. The CDR3 is CASSDDGSGGYNEQFF. The CDR3 DNA sequence: TGTGCCAGCAGTGATGATGGTAGCGGGGGATACAATGAGCAGTTCTTC. Using reference TRBV2 and TRBJ2-1 for the parts outside the CDR3, the full variable domain is EPEVTQTPSHQVTQMGQEVILRCVPISNHLYFYWYRQILGQKVEFLVSFYNNEISEKSEIFDDQFSVERPDGSNFTLKIRSTKLEDSAMYFCASSDDGSGGYNEQFFGPGTRLTVL.

The rearrangement joins TRBV7-9 to TRBJ2-7; a weak D match, TRBD1 (6 bases). V was pared by 1 base and J by 0 bases, with 10 bases between. Germline CDR1 and CDR2: SEHNR and FQNEAQ (reference sequence). The CDR3 is 15 amino acids. The CDR3 reads CASSLEGVSSYEQYF. The CDR3, as DNA: TGTGCCAGCAGCTTAGAGGGGGTTAGCTCCTACGAGCAGTACTTC.

This chain uses TRBV5-1 with TRBJ2-5; 7 bases align to TRBD1. Near its end, the DNA agrees better with TRBJ2-7, so the J call may be wrong. Germline lookup yields CDR1 SGHRS and CDR2 YFSETQ. CDR3 length: 14 amino acids. The DNA for the CDR3 is TGCGCCAGCAGCTTACTGACAGGGTCGTACGAGCAGTACTTC. Its protein product is CASSLLTGSYEQYF.

V is TRBV7-2 and J is TRBJ2-7; 10 bases map to TRBD1. V shed 2 bases and J 5 bases; nucleotides not matched to a gene: 12. Germline CDR1 SGHTA, CDR2 FQGNSA. The CDR3 is 17 amino acids. The CDR3 bases are TGTGCCAGCAGCTTATCAACCTCGGGACAGGGGACAAACGAGCAGTACTTC. It encodes CASSLSTSGQGTNEQYF. The entire variable domain, with the rest obtained from reference TRBV7-2 and TRBJ2-7, is as follows: GAGVSQSPSNKVTEKGKDVELRCDPISGHTALYWYRQSLGQGLEFLIYFQGNSAPDKSGLPSDRFSAERTGGSVSTLTIQRTQQEDSAVYLCASSLSTSGQGTNEQYFGPGTRLTVT.

J is TRBJ2-1 and V is TRBV5-1; TRBD2 matches 13 bases. CDR3 length equals 18 residues. The junction had 13 bases not matched to a gene; V was cut back by 3 bases and J by 7 bases. Germline loops: CDR1 SGHRS, CDR2 YFSETQ. CDR3 sequence reads: CASSSRSGLAGDRNEQFF. The CDR3 DNA reads as TGCGCCAGCAGCTCCCGATCAGGACTAGCGGGAGATAGGAATGAGCAGTTCTTC.

The V gene is TRBV9, the J gene TRBJ2-2, with TRBD2 as a possible D gene (5 bases). Germline CDR1 and CDR2: SGDLS and YYNGEE. This CDR3 comprises 15 residues. V lost 6 bases and J lost 6, with 18 bases in between. The DNA of the CDR3 is TGTGCCAGCACCCCTTGGGGAGAGGTTTCCGGGGAGCTGTTTTTT. Its translation: CASTPWGEVSGELFF.

This chain joins TRBV7-3 and TRBJ1-1; D is perhaps TRBD1 (5 bases). Per the germline V gene, CDR1 is SGHTA and CDR2 is FQGTGA. This CDR3 is built from 16 residues. V lost 5 bases and J lost 3, with 19 bases in between. The DNA for the CDR3 is TGTGCCAGCAGCACCCAAGGAGGAGGGGTAGACACTGAAGCTTTCTTT. Amino acid sequence: CASSTQGGGVDTEAFF.

This CDR3 is CASSLNLFYGYTF. In DNA, the CDR3 is TGTGCCAGCAGTTTAAATCTTTTCTATGGCTACACCTTC. The chain uses TRBV28 and TRBJ1-2; no reliable D call. CDR1 MDHEN and CDR2 SYDVKM come from the germline V gene. Trimming removed 2 bases at V and 4 bases at J, with 8 bases between. The CDR3 runs to 13 residues.

V is TRBV19 and J is TRBJ1-6; no clear D. V was shortened by 0 bases and J by 6 bases, with 6 bases between the two germline ends. The germline CDR1 and CDR2 sequences are LNHDA and SQIVND (reference sequence). This CDR3 contains 14 residues. DNA for the CDR3: TGTGCCAGTAGTATAGACAGTTCTAATTCACCCCTCCACTTT. This gives the protein CASSIDSSNSPLHF.

V usage is TRBV5-1 and J usage is TRBJ2-5; D possibly corresponds to TRBD2 (6 bases). Between the trimmed V and J ends, which lost 4 bases and 4 bases, there was a span of 17 bases. The CDR3 has 15 amino acids. Germline V gene sequence: CDR1 SGHRS, CDR2 YFSETQ. CDR3 sequence reads: CASSLETGVGETQYF. In nucleotides, the CDR3 is TGCGCCAGCAGCCTCGAAACGGGGGTAGGAGAGACCCAGTACTTC.

The CDR3 DNA follows: TGTGCCAGCAGCTCAACCCCGGAGTTGACAGATACGCAGTATTTT. It encodes CASSSTPELTDTQYF. The chain combines TRBV7-3 with TRBJ2-3; the D is unclear. V was cut by 4 bases and J by 3 bases, with 14 bases left in between. The CDR3 runs 15 residues. CDR1 and CDR2 (germline): SGHTA, FQGTGA.

V and J are TRBV30 and TRBJ1-3; 8 positions agree with TRBD1. The CDR3 has 14 residues. From germline, CDR1 is GTSNPN and CDR2 SVGIG (reference sequence). Trimming removed 5 bases from V and 0 bases from J; junction bases left unmatched: 3. CDR3: CAWETGGSGNTIYF. The CDR3 DNA reads as TGTGCCTGGGAAACAGGGGGCTCTGGAAACACCATATATTTT.

The genes are TRBV4-1 and TRBJ1-1; 7 nucleotides agree with TRBD1. The CDR3 consists of 17 residues. Germline CDR1 MGHRA, CDR2 YSYEKL. J lost 3 bases, V lost 1 base, and 11 bases had no gene match. The CDR3 region is CASSQGAANRGYTEAFF. In DNA, the CDR3 is TGCGCCAGCAGCCAAGGCGCTGCAAACAGGGGATACACTGAAGCTTTCTTT.

The chain recombines TRBV28 with TRBJ1-5; a weak D match, TRBD1 (5 bases). The CDR3 covers 14 residues. Germline values: CDR1 MDHEN, CDR2 SYDVKM. Trimming stripped 2 bases from V and 7 bases from J, with 12 bases between. This chain's CDR3 is CASSLRARVQPQHF. Here the CDR3 DNA reads TGTGCCAGCAGTTTACGGGCCAGGGTGCAGCCCCAGCATTTT.

The J gene is TRBJ1-1, the V gene TRBV6-1; D remains unclear. CDR1 is MNHNS and CDR2 is SASEGT in the germline V gene. Trimming left V 1 base short and J 6 bases short, with 9 bases between. The CDR3 consists of 13 residues. CDR3 DNA sequence: TGTGCCAGCAGTGAAGGAAGCCAGGCTGAAGCTTTCTTT. This gives the protein CASSEGSQAEAFF.

The V gene is TRBV9, the J gene TRBJ2-3; the D gene is possibly TRBD2 (5 bases). CDR3 length: 15 amino acids. The V and J ends lost 0 bases and 3 bases respectively, with 11 bases between them. Germline CDR1 SGDLS, CDR2 YYNGEE. The CDR3 DNA reads TGTGCCAGCAGCGTAGCGGGGTGGCAGACAGATACGCAGTATTTT. This sequence encodes CASSVAGWQTDTQYF. The whole variable domain, filled in from reference TRBV9 and TRBJ2-3, reads DSGVTQTPKHLITATGQRVTLRCSPRSGDLSVYWYQQSLDQGLQFLIQYYNGEERAKGNILERFSAQQFPDLHSELNLSSLELGDSALYFCASSVAGWQTDTQYFGPGTRLTVL.

In DNA form, the CDR3 reads TGTGCCAGCAGTTTATTTGGCAGTTGGTCACCCCTCCACTTT. This sequence encodes CASSLFGSWSPLHF. The chain employs TRBV27 and TRBJ1-6; D is unresolved. The germline V and J ends were trimmed by 1 base and 10 bases, with 11 bases remaining between them. This CDR3 is built from 14 residues. Germline V gene lookup returns CDR1 MNHEY and CDR2 SMNVEV (reference sequence).

The rearrangement uses TRBV6-6 and TRBJ1-1; TRBD1 is a possible D gene (5 bases). The CDR3 is made up of 14 amino acids. V was shortened by 6 bases and J by 3 bases, with 14 bases between the two germline ends. Germline CDR1 MNHNY, CDR2 SVGAGI (reference sequence). Written as DNA, the CDR3 is TGTGCCAGCAGGCTCCTTGACAGAGACACTGAAGCTTTCTTT. Translation: CASRLLDRDTEAFF.